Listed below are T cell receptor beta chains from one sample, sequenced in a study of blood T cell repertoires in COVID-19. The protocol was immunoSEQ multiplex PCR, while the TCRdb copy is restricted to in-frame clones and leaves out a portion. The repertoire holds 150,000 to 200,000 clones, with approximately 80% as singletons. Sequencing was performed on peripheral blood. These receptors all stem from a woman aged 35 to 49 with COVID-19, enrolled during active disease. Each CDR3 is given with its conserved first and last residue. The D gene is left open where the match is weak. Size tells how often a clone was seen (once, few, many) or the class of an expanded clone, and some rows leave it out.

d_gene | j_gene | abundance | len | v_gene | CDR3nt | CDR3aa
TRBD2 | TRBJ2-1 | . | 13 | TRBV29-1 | TGCAGCGTTGGGCTAGCGGGAGGCGGTGAGCAGTTCTTC | CSVGLAGGGEQFF
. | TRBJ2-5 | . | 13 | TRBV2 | TGTGCCAGCAGTGTTGGGGGGAGTGAGACCCAGTACTTC | CASSVGGSETQYF
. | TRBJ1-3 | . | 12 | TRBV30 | TGTGCCTGGAGCCTCTCTGGAAACACCATATATTTT | CAWSLSGNTIYF
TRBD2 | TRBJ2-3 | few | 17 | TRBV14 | TGTGCCAGCAGCCAAGGAACACTAGCGGGAGGGCCAAATACGCAGTATTTT | CASSQGTLAGGPNTQYF
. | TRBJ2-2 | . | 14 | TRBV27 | TGTGCCAGCAGTCTATCTAGAGTGAGCGGGGAGCTGTTTTTT | CASSLSRVSGELFF
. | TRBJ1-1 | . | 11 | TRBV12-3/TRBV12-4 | TGTGCCAGCAGTTTCGACAGTGAAGCTTTCTTT | CASSFDSEAFF
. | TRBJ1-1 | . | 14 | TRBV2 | TGTGCCAGCAGTAGACGACCGGGGGACACTGAAGCTTTCTTT | CASSRRPGDTEAFF
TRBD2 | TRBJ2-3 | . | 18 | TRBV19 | TGTGCCAGTAGCCCGCTAGCGGGAGGGACCAGTGGCACAGATACGCAGTATTTT | CASSPLAGGTSGTDTQYF
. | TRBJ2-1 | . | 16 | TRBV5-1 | TGCGCCAGCAGCTGGGGGAGCGCCCAGGGGCACAATGAGCAGTTCTTC | CASSWGSAQGHNEQFF
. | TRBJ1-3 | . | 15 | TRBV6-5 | TGTGCCAGCAGTTACGATCACACTTCGAGGTTCACCATATATTTT | CASSYDHTSRFTIYF
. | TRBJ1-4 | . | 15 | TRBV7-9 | TGTGCCAGCAGCTTGGGAGGGCAATACGCTGAAAAACTGTTTTTT | CASSLGGQYAEKLFF
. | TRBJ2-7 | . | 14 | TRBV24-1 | TGTGCCACCAGTAGGCCGGGGGTCTCATCCGAGCAGTACTTC | CATSRPGVSSEQYF
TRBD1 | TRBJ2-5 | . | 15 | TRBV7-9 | TGTGCCAGCAGCTTGGGACAGGGGTATTTGAAGACCCAGTACTTC | CASSLGQGYLKTQYF
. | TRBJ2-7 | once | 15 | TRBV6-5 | TGTGCCAGCACCAATACACGGTGGAGCTCCTACGAGCAGTACTTC | CASTNTRWSSYEQYF
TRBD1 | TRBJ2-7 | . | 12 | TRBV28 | TGTGCCAGCGCAACAGGGGCCTACGAGCAGTACTTC | CASATGAYEQYF
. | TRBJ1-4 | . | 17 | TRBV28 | TGTGCCAGCAGTCAAACAGGGTGGGGTGGGACTAATGAAAAACTGTTTTTT | CASSQTGWGGTNEKLFF
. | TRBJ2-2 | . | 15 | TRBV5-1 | TGCGCCAGCAGCTTGTTTCCAGGGGTAAACGGGGAGCTGTTTTTT | CASSLFPGVNGELFF
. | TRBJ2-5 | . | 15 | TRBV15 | TGTGCCACCAGCAGCAGGGCAACTGGTAGAGAGACCCAGTACTTC | CATSSRATGRETQYF
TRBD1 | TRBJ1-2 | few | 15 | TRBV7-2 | TGTGCCAGCAGCTTATCAGGGGGCGTTGAGAATGGCTACACCTTC | CASSLSGGVENGYTF
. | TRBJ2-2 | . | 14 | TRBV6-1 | TGTGCCAGCAGTGAACTAGCGAACACCGGGGAGCTGTTTTTT | CASSELANTGELFF
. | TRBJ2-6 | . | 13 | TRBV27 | TGTGCCAGCAGTTTGGCCGGGGCCAACGTCCTGACTTTC | CASSLAGANVLTF
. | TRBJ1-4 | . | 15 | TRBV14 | TGTGCCAGCAGCCAAGATGGCAGGATCGGTGAAAAACTGTTTTTT | CASSQDGRIGEKLFF
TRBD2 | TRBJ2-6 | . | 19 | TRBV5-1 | TGCGCCAGCAGCTTGGAACTAGCGGGAGATTCGTGGGGGGCCAACGTCCTGACTTTC | CASSLELAGDSWGANVLTF
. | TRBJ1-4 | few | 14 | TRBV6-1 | TGTGCCAGCAGTGAAAGAACAGAGAATGAAAAACTGTTTTTT | CASSERTENEKLFF
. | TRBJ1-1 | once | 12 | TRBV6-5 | TGTGCCAGCAGTCAACAGCGGACTGAAGCTTTCTTT | CASSQQRTEAFF
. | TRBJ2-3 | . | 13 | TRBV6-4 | TGTGCCAGCAGGACAGATTGGCCCAGATACGCAGTATTT | CASRTDWPRYAVF
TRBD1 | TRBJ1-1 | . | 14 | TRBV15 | TGTGCCACCAGCAGGACAGGGATGAACACTGAAGCTTTCTTT | CATSRTGMNTEAFF
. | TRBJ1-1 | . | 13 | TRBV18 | TGTGCCAGCTCTTCGACGGGGAACACTGAAGCTTTCTTT | CASSSTGNTEAFF
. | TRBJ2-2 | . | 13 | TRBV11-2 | TGTGCCAGCAGCATTAGACAGACCGGGGAGCTGTTTTTT | CASSIRQTGELFF
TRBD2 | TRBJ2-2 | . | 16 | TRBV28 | TGTGCCAGCAGTTCCCCGACTAGCGGGAACACCGGGGAGCTGTTTTTT | CASSSPTSGNTGELFF
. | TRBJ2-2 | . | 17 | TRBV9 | TGTGCCAGCAGCGTAGAAACAGAGATGGCGAACACCGGGGAGCTGTTTTTT | CASSVETEMANTGELFF